The 28 T cell receptor beta chains listed next were all sequenced from one sample in a study of T cell responses to AZD1222 COVID-19 vaccine. Measured with immunoSEQ multiplex PCR; TCRdb has only the in-frame clones, and not every one. The sample holds about 85,000 clones; around 85% are singletons and the top ten take around 6.7%. The sequencing here drew on peripheral blood, taken on day 0 of AZD1222 vaccination. All receptors come from an adult in good health.

The rearrangement links TRBV6-5 to TRBJ1-3; no reliable D call. V shed 7 bases and J shed 0 bases, with 13 bases lying between them. The CDR3 is made up of 15 amino acids. Germline values: CDR1 MNHEY, CDR2 SVGAGI. CDR3 residues: CASMQSGFSGNTIYF. As DNA, the CDR3 is TGTGCCAGCATGCAATCCGGGTTCTCTGGAAACACCATATATTTT.

This chain joins TRBV7-2 and TRBJ2-2, with D possibly matching TRBD1 (5 bases). The CDR3 consists of 14 residues. The germline V gene has CDR1 SGHTA and CDR2 FQGNSA. Between the trimmed V and J ends, which lost 1 base and 4 bases, there was a span of 7 bases. The CDR3 DNA reads TGTGCCAGCAGCTTAGATCAGGGCACCGGGGAGCTGTTTTTT. This codes for CASSLDQGTGELFF.

The chain couples TRBV5-1 to TRBJ2-3, with 7 bases lining up with TRBD2. Germline CDR1 SGHRS, CDR2 YFSETQ. The CDR3 sequence is 14 residues long. J lost 4 bases, V lost 5 bases, and 7 bases had no gene match. The CDR3 protein is CASRGGSQADTQYF. Written as DNA, the CDR3 is TGCGCCAGCAGGGGCGGGAGTCAGGCAGATACGCAGTATTTT.

The chain recombines TRBV3-1 (or the pseudogene TRBV3-2) with TRBJ1-1; D unresolved. V lost 0 bases to trimming and J lost 3 bases, with 11 bases between them. The CDR3 loop spans 15 amino acids. CDR1 is LGHDT, CDR2 YNNKEL, per germline (reference sequence). This CDR3 reads CASSQDAGGYTEAFF. The CDR3 region has the DNA TGTGCCAGCAGCCAAGACGCGGGTGGGTACACTGAAGCTTTCTTT.

This clone was detected only a few times. This chain joins TRBV19 and TRBJ1-5; TRBD1 matches 7 bases. CDR3 size: 14 residues. V shed 4 bases and J 2 bases; nucleotides not matched to a gene: 2. Germline values: CDR1 LNHDA, CDR2 SQIVND (reference sequence). CDR3 DNA: TGTGCCAGTAGTAACAGGGGTGGCAATCAGCCCCAGCATTTT. Protein sequence: CASSNRGGNQPQHF.

V usage is TRBV29-1 and J usage is TRBJ1-5, with 9 bases fitting TRBD1. V lost 6 bases and J lost 5; bases outside the gene matches: 2. The CDR3 length is 12 residues. The V gene's germline CDR1 is SQVTM and CDR2 ANQGSEA. CDR3 in DNA: TGCAGCGTCCGGGACAGGGATCAGCCCCAGCATTTT. Translation gives CSVRDRDQPQHF. The full variable domain, rest sourced from reference TRBV29-1 and TRBJ1-5, is SAVISQKPSRDICQRGTSLTIQCQVDSQVTMMFWYRQQPGQSLTLIATANQGSEATYESGFVIDKFPISRPNLTFSTLTVSNMSPEDSSIYLCSVRDRDQPQHFGDGTRLSIL.

The chain recombines TRBV27 with TRBJ1-2; D not resolved. The germline CDR1 and CDR2 sequences are MNHEY and SMNVEV (reference sequence). The CDR3 covers 15 residues. Trimming stripped 5 bases from V and 2 bases from J, with 15 bases between. This CDR3 is CASSAMEAGNYGYTF. The CDR3, as DNA: TGTGCCAGCAGTGCTATGGAGGCCGGGAACTATGGCTACACCTTC.

V usage is TRBV9 and J usage is TRBJ2-1; a weak D match, TRBD2 (7 bases). The V and J ends lost 5 bases and 7 bases respectively, with 16 bases between them. The CDR3 is 14 amino acids. Germline V lookup: CDR1 SGDLS, CDR2 YYNGEE. The CDR3 here is CASSPGGHGNEQFF. The CDR3 nucleotides are TGTGCCAGCAGTCCGGGGGGCCACGGAAATGAGCAGTTCTTC.

The genes are TRBV7-2 and TRBJ1-4; no firm D call. V was cut by 2 bases and J by 8 bases, with 9 bases left in between. The CDR3 sequence is 13 residues long. Germline V lookup: CDR1 SGHTA, CDR2 FQGNSA. The CDR3 DNA sequence: TGTGCCAGCAGCTTACCAATAGGGGAAAAACTGTTTTTT. Translating it yields CASSLPIGEKLFF.

This chain connects TRBV6-1 to TRBJ1-2, with D uncertain. Germline CDR1 reads MNHNS; CDR2 reads SASEGT. The V and J ends lost 2 bases and 6 bases respectively, with 10 bases between them. The CDR3 covers 13 residues. The CDR3 here is CASSEFSTHGYTF. The DNA of the CDR3 is TGTGCCAGCAGTGAATTTAGTACCCATGGCTACACCTTC.

The chain is built from TRBV24-1 and TRBJ2-3, with 7 bases that match TRBD2. The CDR3 extends over 15 amino acids. Germline CDR1 and CDR2: KGHDR and SFDVKD. V gave up 5 bases and J gave up 1 base; unmatched junction bases: 5. The CDR3 DNA follows: TGTGCCACCAGTGGGTGGGCGGGGGGCACAGATACGCAGTATTTT. The encoded protein is CATSGWAGGTDTQYF.

Concerning this clone itself: Other DNA variants within this sample encode the same CDR3. The rearrangement links TRBV29-1 to TRBJ1-1, with D unclear. The germline V and J ends were trimmed by 6 bases and 1 base, with 3 bases remaining between them. The CDR3 is 10 residues long. Per the germline V gene, CDR1 is SQVTM and CDR2 is ANQGSEA. The CDR3 region has the DNA TGCAGCGTGCGGAACACTGAAGCTTTCTTT. It codes for CSVRNTEAFF.

The chain couples TRBV7-2 to TRBJ1-2; D possibly corresponds to TRBD1 (6 bases). This CDR3 spans 12 amino acids. Trimming stripped 5 bases from V and 6 bases from J, with 10 bases between. The germline V gene has CDR1 SGHTA and CDR2 FQGNSA. CDR3 bases: TGTGCCAGCAGCCCCCGGACAGATGGCTACACCTTC. Its protein product is CASSPRTDGYTF.

This clone was seen a few times. The V and J genes are TRBV6-5 and TRBJ1-4, with D possibly TRBD1 on 6 matching bases. CDR1 and CDR2 (germline): MNHEY, SVGAGI. The ends were cut back, 7 bases at V and 7 bases at J, with 10 bases in the middle. The CDR3 contains 12 residues. The CDR3 DNA reads as TGTGCCAGCAAGGGAGGGGGTGAAAAACTGTTTTTT. It specifies CASKGGGEKLFF.

This clone has more than one count but fewer than ten. This chain connects TRBV6-5 to TRBJ1-2; TRBD1 aligns across 9 bases. Germline CDR1 is MNHEY and CDR2 is SVGAGI. The CDR3 consists of 15 residues. J lost 4 bases, V lost 4 bases, and 7 bases had no gene match. The CDR3 spells CASSSDRGFSYGYTF. In DNA form, the CDR3 reads TGTGCCAGCAGTTCCGACAGGGGGTTTTCCTATGGCTACACCTTC.

The genes are TRBV18 and TRBJ1-1, with D hard to call. The CDR3 is made up of 12 amino acids. Germline V CDR1 and CDR2: KGHSH, LQKENI. The V end was cut by 6 bases, the J end by 6 bases, with 11 bases between. CDR3 amino acids: CASSLGQSEAFF. The CDR3 DNA is TGTGCCAGCTCCCTTGGCCAATCTGAAGCTTTCTTT. The entire variable domain, with the rest obtained from reference TRBV18 and TRBJ1-1, is as follows: NAGVMQNPRHLVRRRGQEARLRCSPMKGHSHVYWYRQLPEEGLKFMVYLQKENIIDESGMPKERFSAEFPKEGPSILRIQQVVRGDSAAYFCASSLGQSEAFFGQGTRLTVV.

The chain links TRBV9 to TRBJ2-1; no clear D. The CDR3 covers 14 residues. Germline values: CDR1 SGDLS, CDR2 YYNGEE. V was pared by 0 bases and J by 8 bases, with 12 bases between. DNA of the CDR3: TGTGCCAGCAGCGTAGACCTTGCTTCCCATGAGCAGTTCTTC. Residues: CASSVDLASHEQFF.

In this sample, this clone turned up once. The chain recombines TRBV13 with TRBJ1-2; TRBD1 matches 10 bases. The trim removed 5 bases at V and 6 bases at J, leaving 6 bases unmatched. This CDR3 spans 14 amino acids. Germline lookup yields CDR1 PRHDT and CDR2 FYEKMQ (reference sequence). As DNA, the CDR3 is TGTGCCAGCAGCCCCGGGACAGGGGTGCATGGCTACACCTTC. This encodes CASSPGTGVHGYTF.

V and J are TRBV7-8 and TRBJ1-1; 9 bases are shared with TRBD1. The V and J ends lost 3 bases and 5 bases, in that order; junction bases with no gene match: 7. The length of the CDR3 is 15 residues. In germline, CDR1 is SGHVS, CDR2 FQNEAQ. The CDR3, as DNA: TGTGCCAGCAGCTTTACAGGGGGCGTGGGGACTGAAGCTTTCTTT. Its protein product is CASSFTGGVGTEAFF. Complete variable domain (other parts from reference TRBV7-8 and TRBJ1-1): GAGVSQSPRYKVAKRGQDVALRCDPISGHVSLFWYQQALGQGPEFLTYFQNEAQLDKSGLPSDRFFAERPEGSVSTLKIQRTQQEDSAVYLCASSFTGGVGTEAFFGQGTRLTVV.

This chain joins TRBV7-2 and TRBJ2-7; 11 nucleotides agree with TRBD2. Germline V gives CDR1 SGHTA, CDR2 FQGNSA. Losses at the gene ends were 1 base for V and 6 bases for J; bases not matched to a gene: 5. CDR3 length equals 15 residues. The CDR3, as DNA: TGTGCCAGCAGCTTAGTGGCCCTAGCGGGAGGCGAGCAGTACTTC. Its protein is CASSLVALAGGEQYF.

CDR3 sequence (DNA): TGTGCCAGCAGCCTGTCCGAGCGAGAGTTCAATGAGCAGTTCTTC. Translation gives CASSLSEREFNEQFF. The rearrangement joins TRBV3-1 (or the pseudogene TRBV3-2) to TRBJ2-1; no firm D call. Per the germline V gene, CDR1 is LGHDT and CDR2 is YNNKEL (reference sequence). V lost 4 bases and J lost 6, with 16 bases in between. This CDR3 has 15 amino acids.

The rearrangement joins TRBV6-5 to TRBJ2-2, with 10 bases identical to TRBD1. Looked up from germline, CDR1 is MNHEY and CDR2 is SVGAGI. The trim removed 8 bases at V and 3 bases at J, leaving 0 bases unmatched. The CDR3 has 13 amino acids. The CDR3 DNA follows: TGTGCCAGCGGACAGGGGGACACCGGGGAGCTGTTTTTT. It specifies CASGQGDTGELFF.

The rearrangement joins TRBV18 to TRBJ1-1; tentatively, D is TRBD1 (6 bases). Trimming took 0 bases from V and 7 from J, leaving 24 bases between them. The CDR3 runs to 18 residues. The germline CDR1 and CDR2 sequences are KGHSH and LQKENI. The CDR3 spells CASSPPGFSGGLRIEAFF. CDR3 DNA: TGTGCCAGCTCACCACCGGGATTTTCGGGGGGGCTGAGAATTGAAGCTTTCTTT.

This chain joins TRBV5-4 and TRBJ2-3; 8 bases line up with TRBD1. CDR3 size: 15 residues. The V and J ends lost 4 bases and 6 bases, in that order; junction bases with no gene match: 10. Germline V gene sequence: CDR1 SGHNT, CDR2 YYREEE (reference sequence). CDR3 nucleotides: TGTGCCAGCAGCAAACAGGGGGAACCCTCTGATACGCAGTATTTT. It translates to CASSKQGEPSDTQYF.

This clone was detected only once. The chain has TRBV7-6 and TRBJ1-5; no clear D. Germline CDR1 reads SGHVS; CDR2 reads FNYEAQ. The CDR3 spans 13 residues. V shed 4 bases and J shed 0 bases, with 4 bases lying between them. The CDR3 DNA reads as TGTGCCAGCAGCTCCTTTAGCAATCAGCCCCAGCATTTT. The encoded protein is CASSSFSNQPQHF.

The chain joins TRBV7-8 to TRBJ1-5, with D uncertain. In germline, CDR1 is SGHVS, CDR2 FQNEAQ. The CDR3 runs 12 residues. Trimming left V 4 bases short and J 7 bases short, with 8 bases between. The CDR3 protein is CASSSPRQPQHF. The CDR3 DNA reads TGTGCCAGCAGCTCCCCCCGACAGCCCCAGCATTTT.

V gene TRBV30 combines with J gene TRBJ2-7; 11 bases match TRBD1. The CDR3 extends over 12 amino acids. J gave up 4 bases and V 8 bases, and 4 bases lay outside the gene matches. Per the germline V gene, CDR1 is GTSNPN and CDR2 is SVGIG (reference sequence). The CDR3 is CATGQGAYEQYF. For the CDR3, the DNA is TGTGCCACCGGACAGGGGGCATACGAGCAGTACTTC.

This chain joins TRBV19 and TRBJ1-3; tentatively, D is TRBD1 (5 bases). V lost 6 bases, J lost 0 bases, and 18 bases lay in between. Germline V lookup: CDR1 LNHDA, CDR2 SQIVND (reference sequence). The CDR3 covers 17 residues. As DNA, the CDR3 is TGTGCCAGTAGCCGATTGGGGGGGGACCTCTCTGGAAACACCATATATTTT. Amino acid sequence: CASSRLGGDLSGNTIYF.